A single sample gave rise to the 26 T cell receptor beta chains below, sequenced in a study of blood T cell repertoires in COVID-19. Here immunoSEQ multiplex PCR was the method, and the copy in TCRdb shows in-frame clones only, minus some. This sample has about 300,000 clones, with roughly 87% found just once. Sequencing used PBMCs or T cells enriched from blood (not recorded which). All receptors derive from a woman aged 30 to 39 who had recovered from COVID-19.

The V call is TRBV12-5, the J call TRBJ2-7; 8 bases agree with TRBD2. CDR1 and CDR2 (germline): LGHNT, FRNRAP. After removal of 4 bases from V and 1 base from J, the junction contained 0 bases not matched to a gene. CDR3 length: 13 residues. CDR3 protein: CASGSGGSYEQYF. For the CDR3, the DNA is TGTGCTAGTGGTTCGGGGGGGTCCTACGAGCAGTACTTC.

V usage is TRBV7-9 and J usage is TRBJ1-5; 11 bases are shared with TRBD1. The CDR3 runs 17 residues. The ends lost 4 bases at V and 6 bases at J; junction bases unmatched: 11. Per the germline V gene, CDR1 is SEHNR and CDR2 is FQNEAQ (reference sequence). DNA for the CDR3: TGTGCCAGCAGCTCTACCTCCGGGACAGGGGGGAGTCAGCCCCAGCATTTT. Residues: CASSSTSGTGGSQPQHF.

The chain employs TRBV3-1 (or the pseudogene TRBV3-2) and TRBJ1-2; TRBD1 matches 7 bases. Germline CDR1 is LGHDT and CDR2 is YNNKEL (reference sequence). The CDR3 sequence is 14 residues long. V lost 3 bases and J lost 0; bases outside the gene matches: 1. CDR3 region: CASSQGTANYGYTF. The CDR3 coding sequence is TGTGCCAGCAGCCAGGGGACAGCTAACTATGGCTACACCTTC.

The chain employs TRBV10-3 and TRBJ2-3; 7 bases align to TRBD1. The CDR3 runs to 14 residues. Germline values: CDR1 ENHRY, CDR2 SYGVKD. With 6 bases clipped from V and 0 bases from J, the junction kept 3 bases outside the gene matches. As DNA, the CDR3 is TGTGCCATCAGCAGGGACAGAAGCACAGATACGCAGTATTTT. This gives the protein CAISRDRSTDTQYF.

This clone has a handful of counts. Other DNA sequences of this sample code for an identical CDR3. The chain joins TRBV5-1 to TRBJ1-2, with 8 positions matching TRBD1. The CDR3 is 14 amino acids. The V gene end was trimmed by 1 base and the J gene end by 4 bases; junction bases not matched to a gene: 3. Germline-derived CDR1 and CDR2 are SGHRS and YFSETQ. CDR3: CASSLTGGAYGYTF. The CDR3 DNA follows: TGCGCCAGCAGCTTGACAGGGGGGGCCTATGGCTACACCTTC.

The chain uses TRBV4-1 and TRBJ1-4, with D unresolved. V lost 1 base, J lost 8 bases, and 11 bases lay in between. CDR1 is MGHRA, CDR2 YSYEKL, per germline. The length of the CDR3 is 14 residues. CDR3 bases: TGCGCCAGCAGCCAAGTAGGGAGAAACGAAAAACTGTTTTTT. It yields the protein CASSQVGRNEKLFF.

This chain joins TRBV5-5 and TRBJ2-6, with 10 positions matching TRBD1. CDR1 is SGHKS and CDR2 is YYEKEE in the germline V gene (reference sequence). V dropped 3 bases and J dropped 2; count of bases not matched to a gene: 5. The CDR3 runs to 17 residues. The CDR3, as DNA: TGTGCCAGCAGCTGGGGGACAGGGGAGGCTGGGGCCAACGTCCTGACTTTC. Protein: CASSWGTGEAGANVLTF.

The genes are TRBV7-3 and TRBJ2-5; 15 bases fit TRBD2. Germline CDR1 and CDR2: SGHTA and FQGTGA. CDR3 length: 21 residues. The junction had 15 bases not matched to a gene; V was cut back by 4 bases and J by 0 bases. In nucleotides, the CDR3 is TGTGCCAGCAGCTCCCACGGCCCGGGACTAGCGGGGGGACCGTACCAAGAGACCCAGTACTTC. Translated, it gives CASSSHGPGLAGGPYQETQYF.

This clone was seen once. This chain links TRBV7-9 with TRBJ1-1, with D hard to call. The CDR3 spans 13 residues. Germline V gene sequence: CDR1 SEHNR, CDR2 FQNEAQ (reference sequence). V was cut by 2 bases and J by 4 bases, with 8 bases left in between. In nucleotides, the CDR3 is TGTGCCAGCAGCTTAAGCCGGGGCACTGAAGCTTTCTTT. Protein: CASSLSRGTEAFF.

The chain combines TRBV9 with TRBJ1-5; D remains ambiguous. V lost 5 bases to trimming and J lost 1 base, with 10 bases between them. The CDR3 has 14 amino acids. Germline lookup yields CDR1 SGDLS and CDR2 YYNGEE. CDR3 nucleotide sequence: TGTGCCAGCAGTCTGACTGGGAGCAATCAGCCCCAGCATTTT. It specifies CASSLTGSNQPQHF.

The chain carries TRBV6-5 and TRBJ2-5, with a tentative D call TRBD2 (6 bases). The CDR3 covers 13 residues. Germline loops: CDR1 MNHEY, CDR2 SVGAGI. Trimming stripped 2 bases from V and 5 bases from J, with 9 bases between. CDR3 residues: CASSYPGGETQYF. CDR3 coding DNA: TGTGCCAGCAGTTACCCCGGAGGGGAGACCCAGTACTTC.

V usage is TRBV5-1 and J usage is TRBJ1-2, with D perhaps matching TRBD1 (5 bases). Germline V gene data show CDR1 as SGHRS and CDR2 as YFSETQ. Trimming removed 0 bases at V and 3 bases at J, with 9 bases between. There are 14 residues in the CDR3. The DNA of the CDR3 is TGCGCCAGCAGCTTGGCAGGGAAGGACTATGGCTACACCTTC. This translates into CASSLAGKDYGYTF.

This sequence joins TRBV7-2 and TRBJ2-3; no clear D gene. The CDR3 spans 16 residues. CDR1 is SGHTA, CDR2 FQGNSA, per germline. V lost 0 bases and J lost 1, with 11 bases in between. The CDR3 sequence: CASSLAGTRGTDTQYF. CDR3 DNA sequence: TGTGCCAGCAGCTTAGCTGGCACTCGGGGCACAGATACGCAGTATTTT.

The chain couples TRBV30 to TRBJ1-4, with TRBD1 matching 11 bases. V shed 5 bases, J shed 7 bases, and the junction held 6 bases outside the gene matches. CDR1 is GTSNPN and CDR2 is SVGIG in the germline V gene (reference sequence). The CDR3 is made up of 14 amino acids. CDR3 protein: CAWSRTGGIEKLFF. Here the CDR3 DNA reads TGTGCCTGGTCCCGGACAGGGGGCATTGAAAAACTGTTTTTT.

The V call is TRBV7-9, the J call TRBJ1-2; 8 bases are shared with TRBD1. V trimming: 5 bases; J trimming: 4 bases; junction bases outside the gene matches: 3. The CDR3 is made up of 13 amino acids. CDR1 and CDR2 from the germline V gene are SEHNR and FQNEAQ (reference sequence). In nucleotides, the CDR3 is TGTGCCAGCAGCGGTACAGGGGGCTATGGCTACACCTTC. This codes for CASSGTGGYGYTF.

Comment on this clone: The sample holds other DNA sequences that translate to the same CDR3. The V call is TRBV30, the J call TRBJ1-1; D gene ambiguous. Trimming stripped 5 bases from V and 3 bases from J, with 13 bases between. The CDR3 consists of 13 residues. Germline V gives CDR1 GTSNPN, CDR2 SVGIG (reference sequence). CDR3 residues: CAWSRRRDTEAFF. The DNA for the CDR3 is TGTGCCTGGTCAAGGAGACGGGACACTGAAGCTTTCTTT.

CDR3 sequence: CASSLEGLAGATSSYEQYF. The CDR3 DNA reads TGTGCCAGCAGCTTAGAAGGACTAGCGGGGGCCACAAGCTCCTACGAGCAGTACTTC. The rearrangement links TRBV7-4 to TRBJ2-7; TRBD2 matches at 13 bases. CDR3 length: 19 residues. The germline V gene has CDR1 SGHVT and CDR2 SQSDAQ. V lost 1 base, J lost 0 bases, and 9 bases stayed unmatched.

This clone turned up a few times. In the same sample, other DNA sequences code for this CDR3. V usage is TRBV27 and J usage is TRBJ2-2; D is possibly TRBD1 (6 bases). Germline V lookup: CDR1 MNHEY, CDR2 SMNVEV (reference sequence). The V end lost 5 bases, the J end lost 0 bases, and 10 bases lay between the germline ends. The CDR3 covers 15 residues. CDR3 amino acids: CASSPRDTNTGELFF. In nucleotides, the CDR3 is TGTGCCAGCAGTCCCCGGGACACGAACACCGGGGAGCTGTTTTTT.

The chain recombines TRBV19 with TRBJ1-1; D ambiguous. The CDR3 sequence is 13 residues long. The ends were cut back, 3 bases at V and 4 bases at J, with 9 bases in the middle. From germline, CDR1 is LNHDA and CDR2 SQIVND (reference sequence). The CDR3 spells CASSISSGTEAFF. The DNA for the CDR3 is TGTGCCAGTAGTATTTCTTCGGGCACTGAAGCTTTCTTT.

CDR3 protein: CASRVLLEAFF. The CDR3 coding sequence is TGTGCCAGCAGGGTTTTACTTGAAGCTTTCTTT. The chain uses TRBV30 and TRBJ1-1; D perhaps matches TRBD1 (5 bases). The V gene lost 8 bases and the J gene lost 7 bases, with 14 bases spanning the gap. CDR1 and CDR2 (germline): GTSNPN, SVGIG (reference sequence). CDR3 length: 11 residues.

The chain joins TRBV27 to TRBJ1-5, with D perhaps matching TRBD1 (6 bases). Trimming took 2 bases from V and 7 from J, leaving 12 bases between them. Per the germline V gene, CDR1 is MNHEY and CDR2 is SMNVEV (reference sequence). This CDR3 is built from 14 residues. The CDR3: CASSLTGQGQPQHF. The CDR3 nucleotides read TGTGCCAGCAGTTTAACGGGGCAGGGGCAGCCCCAGCATTTT.

This clone was counted a single time. The V and J genes are TRBV5-8 and TRBJ1-2, with TRBD1 matching over 10 bases. This CDR3 contains 13 residues. The trim removed 4 bases at V and 6 bases at J, leaving 3 bases unmatched. Per germline, CDR1 SGHTS and CDR2 YDEGEE. CDR3 nucleotides: TGTGCCAGCAGCAGGGACAGGGGAGATGGCTACACCTTC. Its translation is CASSRDRGDGYTF. The entire variable domain, with the rest obtained from reference TRBV5-8 and TRBJ1-2, is as follows: EAGVTQSPTHLIKTRGQQATLRCSPISGHTSVYWYQQALGLGLQFLLWYDEGEERNRGNFPPRFSGRQFPNYSSELNVNALELEDSALYLCASSRDRGDGYTFGSGTRLTVV.

The chain has TRBV29-1 and TRBJ2-3; D perhaps matches TRBD2 (5 bases). V lost 4 bases to trimming and J lost 5 bases, with 10 bases between them. CDR1 SQVTM and CDR2 ANQGSEA come from the germline V gene. The CDR3 spans 12 residues. The CDR3 sequence: CSVVGEIDTQYF. The CDR3 DNA is TGCAGCGTTGTTGGGGAGATAGATACGCAGTATTTT.

V and J are TRBV7-8 and TRBJ2-2; 9 bases fit TRBD1. V gave up 4 bases and J gave up 2 bases; unmatched junction bases: 8. This CDR3 contains 17 residues. Germline assignment: CDR1 SGHVS and CDR2 FQNEAQ. The CDR3 loop is CASSSPDRGPNTGELFF. The CDR3, as DNA: TGTGCCAGCAGCTCCCCGGACAGGGGCCCAAACACCGGGGAGCTGTTTTTT.

As concerns this clone: Other DNA sequences in the same sample also yield this CDR3. The rearrangement uses TRBV5-1 and TRBJ1-2; 9 bases are a match to TRBD1. V trimming: 0 bases; J trimming: 3 bases; junction bases outside the gene matches: 0. Germline values: CDR1 SGHRS, CDR2 YFSETQ. The CDR3 runs 14 residues. CDR3 sequence reads: CASSLGQGDYGYTF. The CDR3 nucleotides are TGCGCCAGCAGCTTGGGACAGGGGGACTATGGCTACACCTTC. Full variable domain (rest looked up from reference TRBV5-1 and TRBJ1-2): KAGVTQTPRYLIKTRGQQVTLSCSPISGHRSVSWYQQTPGQGLQFLFEYFSETQRNKGNFPGRFSGRQFSNSRSEMNVSTLELGDSALYLCASSLGQGDYGYTFGSGTRLTVV.

The V gene is TRBV5-1, the J gene TRBJ1-3, with D possibly TRBD1 on 6 matching bases. The germline gives CDR1 SGHRS, CDR2 YFSETQ. The CDR3 is 16 residues long. Deletions cut 0 bases from V and 1 base from J, with 11 bases between. Written as DNA, the CDR3 is TGCGCCAGCAGCTTGGGATACAGGGCGTCTGGAAACACCATATATTTT. Translating gives CASSLGYRASGNTIYF.